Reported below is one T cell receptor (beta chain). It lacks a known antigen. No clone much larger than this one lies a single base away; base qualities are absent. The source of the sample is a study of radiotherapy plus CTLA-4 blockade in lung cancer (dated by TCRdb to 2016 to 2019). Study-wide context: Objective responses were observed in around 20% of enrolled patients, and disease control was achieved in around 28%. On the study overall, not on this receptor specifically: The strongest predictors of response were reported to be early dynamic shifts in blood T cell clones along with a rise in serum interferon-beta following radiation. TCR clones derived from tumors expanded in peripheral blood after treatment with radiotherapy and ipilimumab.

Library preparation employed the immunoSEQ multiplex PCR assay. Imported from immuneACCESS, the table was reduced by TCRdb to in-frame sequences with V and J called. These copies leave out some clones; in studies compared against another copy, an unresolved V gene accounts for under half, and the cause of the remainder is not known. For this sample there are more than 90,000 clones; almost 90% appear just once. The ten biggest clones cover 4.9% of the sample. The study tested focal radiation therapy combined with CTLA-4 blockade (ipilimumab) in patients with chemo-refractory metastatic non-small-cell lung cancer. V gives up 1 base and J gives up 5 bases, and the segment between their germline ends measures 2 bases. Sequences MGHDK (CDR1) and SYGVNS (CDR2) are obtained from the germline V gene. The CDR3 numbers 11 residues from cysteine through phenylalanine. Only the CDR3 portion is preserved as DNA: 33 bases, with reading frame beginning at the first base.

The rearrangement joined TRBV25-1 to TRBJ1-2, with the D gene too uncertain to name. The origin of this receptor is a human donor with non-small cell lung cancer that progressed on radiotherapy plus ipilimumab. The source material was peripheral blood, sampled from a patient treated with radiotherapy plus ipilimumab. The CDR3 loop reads CASSELYGYTF. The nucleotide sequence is TGTGCCAGCAGTGAATTGTATGGCTACACCTTC.